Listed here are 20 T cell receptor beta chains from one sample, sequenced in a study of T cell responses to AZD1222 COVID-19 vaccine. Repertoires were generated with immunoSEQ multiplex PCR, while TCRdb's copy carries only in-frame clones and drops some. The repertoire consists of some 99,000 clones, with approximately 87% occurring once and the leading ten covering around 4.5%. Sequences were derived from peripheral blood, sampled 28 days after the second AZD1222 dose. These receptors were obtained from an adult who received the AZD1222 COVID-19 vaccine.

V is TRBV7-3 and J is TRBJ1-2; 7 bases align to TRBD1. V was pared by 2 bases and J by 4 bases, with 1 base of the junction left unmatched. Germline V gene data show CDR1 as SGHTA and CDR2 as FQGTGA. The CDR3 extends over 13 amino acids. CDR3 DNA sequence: TGTGCCAGCAGCTTATGGGACAGCTATGGCTACACCTTC. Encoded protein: CASSLWDSYGYTF.

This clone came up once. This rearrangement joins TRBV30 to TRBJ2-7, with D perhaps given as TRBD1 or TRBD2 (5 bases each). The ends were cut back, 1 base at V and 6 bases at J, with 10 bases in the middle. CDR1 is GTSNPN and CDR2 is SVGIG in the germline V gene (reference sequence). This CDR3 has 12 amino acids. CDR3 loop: CAWSALGVEQYF. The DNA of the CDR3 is TGTGCCTGGAGTGCCCTGGGGGTCGAGCAGTACTTC.

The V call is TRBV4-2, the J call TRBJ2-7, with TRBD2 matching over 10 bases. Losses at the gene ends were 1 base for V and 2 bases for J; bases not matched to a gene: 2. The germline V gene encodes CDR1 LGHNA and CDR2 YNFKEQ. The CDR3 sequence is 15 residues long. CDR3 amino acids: CASSQGSGGAYEQYF. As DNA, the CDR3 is TGTGCCAGCAGCCAAGGGAGCGGGGGGGCCTACGAGCAGTACTTC.

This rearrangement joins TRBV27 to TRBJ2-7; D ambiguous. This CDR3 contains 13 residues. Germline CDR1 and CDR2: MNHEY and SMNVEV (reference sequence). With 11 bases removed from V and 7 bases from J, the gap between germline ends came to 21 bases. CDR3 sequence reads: CAAGRAPLREQYF. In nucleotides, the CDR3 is TGTGCCGCAGGCCGCGCTCCATTACGGGAGCAGTACTTC.

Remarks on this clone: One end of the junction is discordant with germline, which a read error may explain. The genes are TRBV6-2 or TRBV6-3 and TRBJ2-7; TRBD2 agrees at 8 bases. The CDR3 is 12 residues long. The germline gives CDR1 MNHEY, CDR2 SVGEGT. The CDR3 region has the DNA TGTGCCAGCAGTTACGTCCTAGCGGGTCTGGATTTC. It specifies CASSYVLAGLDF.

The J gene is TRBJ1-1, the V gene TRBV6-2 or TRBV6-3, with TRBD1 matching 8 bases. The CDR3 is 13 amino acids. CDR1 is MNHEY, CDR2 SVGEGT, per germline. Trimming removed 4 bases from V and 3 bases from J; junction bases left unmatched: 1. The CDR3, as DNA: TGTGCCAGCAGTTCGACAGGGGACACTGAAGCTTTCTTT. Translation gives CASSSTGDTEAFF.

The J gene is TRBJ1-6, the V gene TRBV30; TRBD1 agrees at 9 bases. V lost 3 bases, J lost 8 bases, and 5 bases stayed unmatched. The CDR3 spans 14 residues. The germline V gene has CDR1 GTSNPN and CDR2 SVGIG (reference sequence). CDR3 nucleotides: TGTGCCTGGAGGCCCTGGGACAGGGATTCACCCCTCCACTTT. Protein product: CAWRPWDRDSPLHF.

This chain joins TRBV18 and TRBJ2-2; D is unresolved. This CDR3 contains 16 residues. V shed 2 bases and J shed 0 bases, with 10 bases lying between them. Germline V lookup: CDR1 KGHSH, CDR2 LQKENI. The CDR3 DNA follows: TGTGCCAGCTCACCAATTCCCCTCCCGAACACCGGGGAGCTGTTTTTT. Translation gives CASSPIPLPNTGELFF. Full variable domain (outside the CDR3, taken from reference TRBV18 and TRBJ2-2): NAGVMQNPRHLVRRRGQEARLRCSPMKGHSHVYWYRQLPEEGLKFMVYLQKENIIDESGMPKERFSAEFPKEGPSILRIQQVVRGDSAAYFCASSPIPLPNTGELFFGEGSRLTVL.

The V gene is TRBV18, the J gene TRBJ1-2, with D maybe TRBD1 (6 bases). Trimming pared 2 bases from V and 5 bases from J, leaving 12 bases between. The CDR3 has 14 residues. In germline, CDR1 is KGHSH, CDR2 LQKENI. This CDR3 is CASSPGGASYGYTF. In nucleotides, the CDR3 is TGTGCCAGCTCACCAGGGGGCGCCTCATATGGCTACACCTTC. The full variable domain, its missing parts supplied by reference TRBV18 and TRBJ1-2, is NAGVMQNPRHLVRRRGQEARLRCSPMKGHSHVYWYRQLPEEGLKFMVYLQKENIIDESGMPKERFSAEFPKEGPSILRIQQVVRGDSAAYFCASSPGGASYGYTFGSGTRLTVV.

DNA for the CDR3: TGCGCCAGCAGCTCTGGAGGGGGGCCTAATGAAAAACTGTTTTTT. It encodes CASSSGGGPNEKLFF. The rearrangement links TRBV5-1 to TRBJ1-4; TRBD1 is a possible D gene (6 bases). Germline V CDR1 and CDR2: SGHRS, YFSETQ. CDR3 length: 15 amino acids. Trimming cost V 3 bases and J 3 bases, with 12 bases left between them.

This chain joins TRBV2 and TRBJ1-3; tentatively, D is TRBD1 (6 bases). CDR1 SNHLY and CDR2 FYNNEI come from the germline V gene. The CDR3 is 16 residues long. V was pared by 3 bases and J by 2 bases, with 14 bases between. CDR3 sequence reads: CASSENQGITGNTIYF. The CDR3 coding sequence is TGTGCCAGCAGTGAGAATCAGGGGATCACTGGAAACACCATATATTTT. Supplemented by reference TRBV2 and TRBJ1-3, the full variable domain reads EPEVTQTPSHQVTQMGQEVILRCVPISNHLYFYWYRQILGQKVEFLVSFYNNEISEKSEIFDDQFSVERPDGSNFTLKIRSTKLEDSAMYFCASSENQGITGNTIYFGEGSWLTVV.

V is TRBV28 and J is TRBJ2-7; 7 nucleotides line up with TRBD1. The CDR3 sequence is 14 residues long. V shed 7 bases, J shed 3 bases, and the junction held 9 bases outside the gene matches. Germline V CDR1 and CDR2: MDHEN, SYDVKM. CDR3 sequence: CASNPGQRFYEQYF. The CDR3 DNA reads TGTGCCAGCAACCCGGGACAGAGGTTCTACGAGCAGTACTTC.

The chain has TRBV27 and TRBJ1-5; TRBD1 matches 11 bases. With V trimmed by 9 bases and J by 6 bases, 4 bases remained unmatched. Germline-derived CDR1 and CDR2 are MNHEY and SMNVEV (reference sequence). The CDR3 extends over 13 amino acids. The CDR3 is CASRTGGSQPQHF. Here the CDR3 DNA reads TGTGCCAGTAGGACAGGGGGCAGTCAGCCCCAGCATTTT.

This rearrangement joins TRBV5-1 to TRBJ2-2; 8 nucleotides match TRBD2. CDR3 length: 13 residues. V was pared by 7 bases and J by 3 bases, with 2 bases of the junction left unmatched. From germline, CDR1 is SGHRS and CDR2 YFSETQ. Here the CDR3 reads CASVGGDTGELFF. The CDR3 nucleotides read TGCGCCAGCGTCGGGGGGGACACCGGGGAGCTGTTTTTT.

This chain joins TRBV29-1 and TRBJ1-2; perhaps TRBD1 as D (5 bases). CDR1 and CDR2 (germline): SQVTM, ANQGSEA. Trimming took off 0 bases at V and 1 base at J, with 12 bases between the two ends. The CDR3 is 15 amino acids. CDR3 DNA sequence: TGCAGCGTTGAAGATCCGACAGAATATAACTATGGCTACACCTTC. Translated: CSVEDPTEYNYGYTF.

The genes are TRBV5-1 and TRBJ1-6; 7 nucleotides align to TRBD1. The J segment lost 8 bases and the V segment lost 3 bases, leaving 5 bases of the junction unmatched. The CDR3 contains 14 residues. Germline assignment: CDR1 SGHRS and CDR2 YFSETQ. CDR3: CASSSGQNDSPLHF. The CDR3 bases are TGCGCCAGCAGCTCGGGACAGAACGATTCACCCCTCCACTTT. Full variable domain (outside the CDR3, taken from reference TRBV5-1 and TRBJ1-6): KAGVTQTPRYLIKTRGQQVTLSCSPISGHRSVSWYQQTPGQGLQFLFEYFSETQRNKGNFPGRFSGRQFSNSRSEMNVSTLELGDSALYLCASSSGQNDSPLHFGNGTRLTVT.

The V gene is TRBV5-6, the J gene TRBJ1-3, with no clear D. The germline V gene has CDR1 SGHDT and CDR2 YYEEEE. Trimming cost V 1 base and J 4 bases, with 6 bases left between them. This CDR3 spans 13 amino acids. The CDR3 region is CASSLPGGNTIYF. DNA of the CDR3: TGTGCCAGCAGCTTGCCAGGAGGAAACACCATATATTTT.

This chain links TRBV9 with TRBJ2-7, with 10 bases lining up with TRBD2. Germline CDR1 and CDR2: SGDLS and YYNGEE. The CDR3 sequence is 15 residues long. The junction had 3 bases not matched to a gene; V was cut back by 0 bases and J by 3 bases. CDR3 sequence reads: CASSVVPSGSYEQYF. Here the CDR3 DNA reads TGTGCCAGCAGCGTAGTCCCTAGCGGGAGCTACGAGCAGTACTTC.

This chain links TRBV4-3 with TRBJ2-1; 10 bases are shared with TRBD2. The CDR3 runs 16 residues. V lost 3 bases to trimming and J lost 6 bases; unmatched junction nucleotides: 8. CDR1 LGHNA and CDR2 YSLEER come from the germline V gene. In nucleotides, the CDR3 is TGCGCCAGCAGCCAGGCCGGGACTAGCGCCCTCAATGAGCAGTTCTTC. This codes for CASSQAGTSALNEQFF.

This chain's CDR3 is CASSYGNTEAFF. Written as DNA, the CDR3 is TGTGCCAGCAGCTATGGGAACACTGAAGCTTTCTTT. The chain couples TRBV5-8 to TRBJ1-1; D not resolved. The CDR3 consists of 12 residues. The germline V and J ends were trimmed by 3 bases and 1 base, with 4 bases remaining between them. Germline CDR1 and CDR2: SGHTS and YDEGEE.